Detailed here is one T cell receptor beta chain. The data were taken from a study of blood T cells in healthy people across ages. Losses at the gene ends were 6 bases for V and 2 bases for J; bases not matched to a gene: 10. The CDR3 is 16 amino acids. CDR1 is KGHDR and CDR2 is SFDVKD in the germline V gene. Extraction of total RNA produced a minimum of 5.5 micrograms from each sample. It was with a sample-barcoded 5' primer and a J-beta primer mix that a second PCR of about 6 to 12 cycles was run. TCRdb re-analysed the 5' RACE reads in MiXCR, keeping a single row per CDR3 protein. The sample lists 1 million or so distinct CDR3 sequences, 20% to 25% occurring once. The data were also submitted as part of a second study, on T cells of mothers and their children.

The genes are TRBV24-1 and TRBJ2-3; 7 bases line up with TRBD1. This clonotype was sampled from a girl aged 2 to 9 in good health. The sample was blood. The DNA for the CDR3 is TGTGCCACCAGTATTATTGGGGACAGACTCACAGATACGCAGTATTTT. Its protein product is CATSIIGDRLTDTQYF.